Sequencing of this T cell receptor beta chain was carried out in a study of glioma-infiltrating T cells after dendritic cell vaccination (dated by TCRdb to the mid-2010s). As for the study more broadly: The cohort comprised 15 glioblastoma patients from Phase I and II dendritic cell vaccination trials, 9 newly diagnosed and 6 with recurrent disease. Tumor-infiltrating lymphocyte content was quantified and tumor and blood repertoires were compared in dendritic cell-vaccinated glioblastoma patients by deep sequencing of TCR beta CDR3 regions. Between the early 2000s and the early 2010s, the patients were given dendritic cell vaccination pulsed with autologous tumor lysate. Survival after dendritic cell vaccination was correlated with TCR sequencing metrics, including TIL content and tumor-blood repertoire overlap. Patients received three intradermal dendritic cell vaccine injections at biweekly intervals in the arm below the axilla. To make the vaccine, monocyte-derived dendritic cells were cultured for about seven days with IL-4 and GM-CSF and then pulsed overnight with autologous tumor lysate.

The immunoSEQ assay amplified TCRB CDR3 regions from roughly 2 micrograms of genomic DNA, or from all available DNA when less than that amount was available. The multiplex PCR relied on 60 forward primers for TCR V beta segments and 13 reverse primers for J beta segments. To estimate reads per starting template, synthetic control templates were spiked into each sample at limiting dilution. The Illumina HiSeq System generated sequencing reads of 87 bp. The original pipeline was this. PCR and sequencing errors were removed by a nearest neighbor algorithm that merged closely related sequences. TCR overlap was defined as the percentage of unique tumor TCR beta sequences that were also found in the peripheral blood of the same patient. TCRdb took this table from immuneACCESS and kept in-frame rearrangements with V and J called. Such tables lack part of the clones; where checked against another copy, unresolved V genes explain under half of the gap, and the rest is unexplained. From that table come the V and J calls and clone size; the DNA was used to work out D and trimming. A total of some 100,000 clones appear in this sample, about 79% of them only once. In total, the top ten clones hold 5.5% to 7% of the sample.

What the authors observed across the whole study: The TCR overlap response model with three groups was called speculative and said to need prospective validation. No direct relationship between TCR clonality and survival was found, suggesting a diverse polyclonal response may matter. After dendritic cell vaccination, a higher estimated pretreatment TIL content predicted longer time to progression and overall survival. The cohort was small and heterogeneous, only a few patients had full blood and tumor sets, and even fewer had initial-recurrent tumor pairs.

As to this clone: Its antigen is currently not known. No base quality information exists; no much larger clone differs at one position.

Patients were selected for having adequate residual fresh-frozen tumor tissue and more than two years of available survival data. Molecular status otherwise varied across the glioblastoma patients, but none of them carried an isocitrate dehydrogenase mutation. PBMC collection took place before vaccination, two weeks after the third vaccination, and at tumor progression if progression occurred. Genomic DNA was extracted with the Qiagen DNeasy Blood extraction Kit. The material sequenced was blood, taken before dendritic cell vaccination. This receptor was taken from a human donor with glioblastoma.

The nucleotide sequence is given as TGTGCCTGGGCGATCGGGGGACAGGGGGGTGAAAAACTGTTTTTT. Translated, it reads CAWAIGGQGGEKLFF. The rearranged segments are TRBV30 and TRBJ1-4; 11 nucleotides in the junction match TRBD1. Per the germline V gene (reference sequence), GTSNPN is the CDR1 and SVGIG is the CDR2. Germline trimming amounts to 5 bases on V and 7 bases on J, with 9 as the count of junction bases outside the gene matches. Inclusive of the bounding cysteine and phenylalanine, the CDR3 is 15 residues long. Only the CDR3 part of the read is kept: 45 bases, read in frame from the first base. The entire variable domain, with the stretches around the CDR3 drawn from the reference TRBV30 and TRBJ1-4 proteins, is SQTIHQWPATLVQPVGSPLSLECTVEGTSNPNLYWYRQAAGRGLQLLFYSVGIGQISSEVPQNLSASRPQDRQFILSSKKLLLSDSGFYLCAWAIGGQGGEKLFFGSGTQLSVL.